This T cell receptor (beta chain) was profiled in a study of shared clonotypes between healthy human individuals. Across the study: Donors had three CD4 naive, three CD4 memory, two CD8 naive and one CD8 memory plate apiece. General study results and limits: Non-shared clonotypes were found to have lower generation probabilities than the clonotypes that were shared by all four of the sorted-subset donors.

The CDR3 loop spans 14 amino acids. CDR1 is SNHLY and CDR2 is FYNNEI in the germline V gene. V was pared by 4 bases and J by 8 bases, with 17 bases between. Sequencing was performed with immunoSEQ multiplex PCR; in TCRdb, only in-frame clones are kept and a portion is missing. The profile shows more than 2 million clones, 85% to 95% of them singletons. This clone came up once. Antigen: not known. Sequencing input: naive CD4+ T cells sorted from blood. Subset described: CD45RA+ positively selected. The clonotype comes from a man between 18 and 35 years old in good health. This sequence joins TRBV2 and TRBJ1-1; D may be TRBD1 (6 bases). The CDR3 loop is CASSVAGTNGEAFF. For the CDR3, the DNA is TGTGCCAGCAGTGTCGCCGGGACAAACGGCGAAGCTTTCTTT.